The 17 T cell receptor beta chains below come from one sample, sequenced in a study of CD4+ T cells in melanoma. Clones were read by immunoSEQ multiplex PCR, and TCRdb kept only the in-frame ones, dropping some. Here the sample spans roughly 12,000 clones, around 69% being singletons. The sequencing sample was made of cells from a culture (not recorded whether cultured in vitro). Source of these receptors: a human donor with melanoma.

The chain joins TRBV5-1 to TRBJ1-6; tentatively, D is TRBD1 (6 bases). V lost 3 bases and J 4 bases, leaving 14 bases between the germline ends. CDR1 and CDR2 from the germline V gene are SGHRS and YFSETQ. This CDR3 comprises 16 residues. The CDR3 reads CASSSQGSSYNSPLHF. CDR3 DNA sequence: TGCGCCAGCAGCTCCCAGGGGTCCTCATATAATTCACCCCTCCACTTT.

J is TRBJ1-2 and V is TRBV4-1, with 9 nucleotides matching TRBD1. This CDR3 region has 15 residues. Per germline, CDR1 MGHRA and CDR2 YSYEKL. With V trimmed by 1 base and J by 8 bases, 8 bases remained unmatched. CDR3 residues: CASSQGRTGADGYTF. In DNA form, the CDR3 reads TGCGCCAGCAGCCAAGGGAGGACAGGGGCTGACGGCTACACCTTC.

This clone is judged medium-sized. The chain has TRBV2 and TRBJ1-6; D remains ambiguous. Germline assignment: CDR1 SNHLY and CDR2 FYNNEI. CDR3 length equals 11 residues. V lost 10 bases, J lost 3 bases, and 4 bases lay in between. This CDR3 reads CATGYNSPLHF. As DNA, the CDR3 is TGTGCCACAGGCTATAATTCACCCCTCCACTTT.

The chain links TRBV5-6 to TRBJ2-2, with D unresolved. Germline CDR1 is SGHDT and CDR2 is YYEEEE. Trimming removed 2 bases from V and 2 bases from J, with 10 bases in between. The CDR3 totals 15 residues. Here the CDR3 reads CASSLVQSNTGELFF. CDR3 bases: TGTGCCAGCAGCTTAGTACAGAGTAACACCGGGGAGCTGTTTTTT.

This rearrangement joins TRBV4-1 to TRBJ1-4; D remains unclear. Germline V gene lookup returns CDR1 MGHRA and CDR2 YSYEKL. V was cut by 4 bases and J by 3 bases, with 15 bases left in between. The CDR3 extends over 16 amino acids. The chain's CDR3 is CASSRNQQSPNEKLFF. CDR3 nucleotide sequence: TGCGCCAGCAGCCGAAATCAACAGTCCCCTAATGAAAAACTGTTTTTT.

This chain links TRBV7-3 with TRBJ1-1; D remains ambiguous. V was trimmed by 1 base and J by 5 bases, leaving 8 bases between them. CDR3 length: 13 residues. CDR1 SGHTA and CDR2 FQGTGA come from the germline V gene. The CDR3 DNA follows: TGTGCCAGCAGCTTAATCCCGGGGACTGAAGCTTTCTTT. Protein product: CASSLIPGTEAFF.

The chain carries TRBV7-9 and TRBJ1-4, with D possibly being TRBD1 (5 bases). This CDR3 contains 16 residues. The ends were cut back, 2 bases at V and 0 bases at J, with 10 bases in the middle. CDR1 SEHNR and CDR2 FQNEAQ come from the germline V gene (reference sequence). CDR3 sequence: CASSLQGTATNEKLFF. CDR3 DNA: TGTGCCAGCAGCTTACAGGGTACCGCAACTAATGAAAAACTGTTTTTT.

The chain joins TRBV4-1 to TRBJ2-6; 9 nucleotides agree with TRBD2. J gave up 0 bases and V 0 bases, and 15 bases lay outside the gene matches. The CDR3 runs 22 residues. Germline lookup yields CDR1 MGHRA and CDR2 YSYEKL. CDR3: CASSQDPAGGRLDYSGANVLTF. In DNA form, the CDR3 reads TGCGCCAGCAGCCAAGATCCAGCGGGGGGCCGACTCGATTACTCTGGGGCCAACGTCCTGACTTTC.

The gene calls are TRBV6-5 and TRBJ1-3; TRBD1 matches 7 bases. The CDR3 runs 16 residues. The V gene end was trimmed by 4 bases and the J gene end by 0 bases; junction bases not matched to a gene: 6. Germline CDR1 MNHEY, CDR2 SVGAGI. As DNA, the CDR3 is TGTGCCAGCAGTTCCGGGACAGTGTACTCTGGAAACACCATATATTTT. Amino acid sequence: CASSSGTVYSGNTIYF.

The chain employs TRBV18 and TRBJ2-7, with D maybe TRBD1 (5 bases). This CDR3 is built from 13 residues. The germline gives CDR1 KGHSH, CDR2 LQKENI. V lost 9 bases and J lost 5, with 17 bases in between. In nucleotides, the CDR3 is TGTGCCAGTCAGGGTGACGAAGCCCACGAGCAGTACTTC. Amino acids: CASQGDEAHEQYF.

CDR3 nucleotide sequence: TGTGCCAGCAGCTTAAGACAGGGCGGCGGCTACACCTTC. Encoded protein: CASSLRQGGGYTF. J is TRBJ1-2 and V is TRBV7-8, with 7 positions matching TRBD1. V shed 2 bases, J shed 8 bases, and the junction held 5 bases outside the gene matches. This CDR3 spans 13 amino acids. Germline V CDR1 and CDR2: SGHVS, FQNEAQ. The entire variable domain, with the rest obtained from reference TRBV7-8 and TRBJ1-2, is as follows: GAGVSQSPRYKVAKRGQDVALRCDPISGHVSLFWYQQALGQGPEFLTYFQNEAQLDKSGLPSDRFFAERPEGSVSTLKIQRTQQEDSAVYLCASSLRQGGGYTFGSGTRLTVV.

The V and J genes are TRBV5-8 and TRBJ2-5; D tentatively reads TRBD1 or TRBD2 (5 bases each). The germline V and J ends were trimmed by 4 bases and 3 bases, with 16 bases remaining between them. The germline gives CDR1 SGHTS, CDR2 YDEGEE. The CDR3 sequence is 15 residues long. The chain's CDR3 is CASSPRSGREETQYF. CDR3 bases: TGTGCCAGCAGCCCCCGTTCGGGACGCGAAGAGACCCAGTACTTC.

V is TRBV12-5 and J is TRBJ1-5, with a weak D call TRBD1 (6 bases). Deletions cut 1 base from V and 15 bases from J, with 10 bases between. The CDR3 sequence is 11 residues long. Germline V CDR1 and CDR2: LGHNT, FRNRAP. DNA of the CDR3: TGTGCTAGTGGTTTGGCCGGACAGCGGCATTTT. Its translation: CASGLAGQRHF.

The J gene is TRBJ2-1, the V gene TRBV5-1, with 9 bases lining up with TRBD2. This CDR3 contains 15 residues. Germline V gene lookup returns CDR1 SGHRS and CDR2 YFSETQ. V shed 3 bases, J shed 3 bases, and the junction held 4 bases outside the gene matches. The CDR3 DNA reads TGCGCCAGCAGCTCGCGGGGGGGCGACTACAATGAGCAGTTCTTC. Translating gives CASSSRGGDYNEQFF.

A single count supports this clone. CDR3 bases: TGTGCCACCAAGAGGACTAGCGGGGGGGCCTACGAGCAGTACTTC. Protein: CATKRTSGGAYEQYF. The chain couples TRBV6-5 to TRBJ2-7; 15 bases fit TRBD2. CDR1 and CDR2 from the germline V gene are MNHEY and SVGAGI. This CDR3 region has 15 residues. The V gene end was trimmed by 10 bases and the J gene end by 2 bases; junction bases not matched to a gene: 6.

This clone occurred a few times. The chain recombines TRBV11-2 with TRBJ1-2; TRBD1 agrees at 7 bases. The CDR3 consists of 14 residues. Germline V CDR1 and CDR2: SGHAT, FQNNGV. J was trimmed by 8 bases and V by 0 bases; bases with no gene match: 6. This CDR3 reads CASSLERTGGGYTF. CDR3 in DNA: TGTGCCAGCAGCTTAGAAAGGACAGGAGGGGGCTACACCTTC.

The genes are TRBV6-1 and TRBJ1-1; D ambiguous. The CDR3 sequence is 13 residues long. The V end was cut by 5 bases, the J end by 1 base, with 8 bases between. Germline CDR1 is MNHNS and CDR2 is SASEGT. This chain's CDR3 is CASSSGRNTEAFF. The CDR3 DNA reads TGTGCCAGCAGTTCGGGGAGGAACACTGAAGCTTTCTTT.